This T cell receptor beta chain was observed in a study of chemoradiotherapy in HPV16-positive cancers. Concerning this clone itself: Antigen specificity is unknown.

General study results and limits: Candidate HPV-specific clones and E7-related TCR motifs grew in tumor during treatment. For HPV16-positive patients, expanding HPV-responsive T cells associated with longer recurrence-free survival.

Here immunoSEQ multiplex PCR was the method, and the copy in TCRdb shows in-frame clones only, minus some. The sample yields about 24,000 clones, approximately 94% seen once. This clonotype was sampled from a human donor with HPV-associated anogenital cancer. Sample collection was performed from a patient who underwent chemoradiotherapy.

CDR3 coding DNA: TGTGCCAGCAGCCAAGAAACCTACGAGCAGTACTTC. Its protein product is CASSQETYEQYF. The chain carries TRBV4-2 and TRBJ2-7, with D uncertain. Per the germline V gene, CDR1 is LGHNA and CDR2 is YNFKEQ. The CDR3 extends over 12 amino acids. V dropped 0 bases and J dropped 2 bases, with 2 bases sitting between them.